This T cell receptor delta chain was obtained from a study of gamma-delta chains in newborns, infants, children. About the study: Polyclonal expansion of innate γδ T cells after birth follows microbial exposure.

This CDR3 comprises 18 residues. The germline V gene encodes CDR1 GEAIGNYY and CDR2 EKD. The V end was cut by 3 bases, the J end by 2 bases, with 24 bases between. TCRdb re-analyzed the reads via CATT. The sample has fewer than 13,000 delta-chain clones, approximately 9.5% seen once. Sequencing used blood. This receptor was taken from a child who was a newborn, infant or young child, either healthy, febrile or measles-vaccinated (not recorded which). The chain links TRDV2 to TRDJ1; D is possibly TRDD3 (6 bases). The CDR3 bases are TGTGCCTGTGACGCCTCGGCTCCAGGGGGGAATGAGACCGATAAACTCATCTTT. Its protein product is CACDASAPGGNETDKLIF.